This TCR beta chain stems from a study of OX40 agonist ivuxolimab in advanced cancers. The CDR3 extends over 11 amino acids. CDR1 is SQVTM, CDR2 ANQGSEA, per germline. Only in-frame clones appear in the TCRdb table, and some are missing; sequencing was by immunoSEQ multiplex PCR. The repertoire holds about 77,000 clones, with 65% to 90% as singletons. This TCR derives from an adult with an advanced solid tumor such as melanoma, head and neck, liver or kidney cancer. The sequencing used CD4+ or CD8+ T cells sorted from blood, collected in a trial of the OX40 agonist ivuxolimab. The chain carries TRBV29-1 and TRBJ1-2; D might be TRBD1 (6 bases). CDR3 bases: TGCAGTGGAGGGGGGAACTATGGCTACACCTTC. Its translation is CSGGGNYGYTF.